The 23 T cell receptor beta chains below were found in one sample sequenced in a study of blood T cell repertoires in COVID-19. Repertoires were generated with immunoSEQ multiplex PCR, while TCRdb's copy carries only in-frame clones and drops some. The sample has 270,000 or so clones, 80% to 90% seen once. The material sequenced was peripheral blood. Receptors were obtained from a woman aged 35 to 49 who had recovered from COVID-19.

This chain links TRBV4-2 with TRBJ2-3; TRBD2 matches 11 bases. Per germline, CDR1 LGHNA and CDR2 YNFKEQ. The CDR3 is 16 residues long. The ends lost 3 bases at V and 4 bases at J; junction bases unmatched: 6. The CDR3 protein is CASSQQTSGEPDTQYF. In DNA form, the CDR3 reads TGTGCCAGCAGCCAGCAGACTAGCGGGGAACCAGATACGCAGTATTTT.

The chain employs TRBV29-1 and TRBJ1-2, with D maybe TRBD1 (6 bases). This CDR3 has 13 residues. V lost 6 bases and J lost 7, with 18 bases in between. Germline CDR1 reads SQVTM; CDR2 reads ANQGSEA. CDR3 DNA: TGCAGCGTGCAACCCGGACAGCCAGGTGGCTACACCTTC. It yields the protein CSVQPGQPGGYTF.

The rearrangement joins TRBV15 to TRBJ1-4; D remains unclear. CDR1 LNHNV and CDR2 YYDKDF come from the germline V gene (reference sequence). This CDR3 is 17 amino acids long. The V end was cut by 1 base, the J end by 0 bases, with 12 bases between. The CDR3 region has the DNA TGTGCCACCAGCAGAGGCCGCCAAACAGCAACTAATGAAAAACTGTTTTTT. Translating gives CATSRGRQTATNEKLFF.

This rearrangement joins TRBV5-1 to TRBJ2-3; 15 positions match TRBD2. The ends lost 2 bases at V and 3 bases at J; junction bases unmatched: 7. CDR1 is SGHRS, CDR2 YFSETQ, per germline. This CDR3 region has 18 residues. The CDR3 region is CASSFQIGTSGGTDTQYF. The DNA for the CDR3 is TGCGCCAGCAGCTTCCAGATTGGGACTAGCGGGGGGACAGATACGCAGTATTTT. The full variable domain, completed using reference TRBV5-1 and TRBJ2-3, is KAGVTQTPRYLIKTRGQQVTLSCSPISGHRSVSWYQQTPGQGLQFLFEYFSETQRNKGNFPGRFSGRQFSNSRSEMNVSTLELGDSALYLCASSFQIGTSGGTDTQYFGPGTRLTVL.

J is TRBJ2-2 and V is TRBV15; D is perhaps TRBD1 (6 bases). The CDR3 loop spans 19 amino acids. V lost 0 bases and J 0 bases, leaving 17 bases between the germline ends. CDR1 and CDR2 from the germline V gene are LNHNV and YYDKDF (reference sequence). The CDR3 reads CATSRDRYQGRTNTGELFF. The CDR3 DNA sequence: TGTGCCACCAGCAGAGATCGCTATCAGGGGAGAACGAACACCGGGGAGCTGTTTTTT.

This sequence joins TRBV6-5 and TRBJ1-4; 7 nucleotides align to TRBD1. This CDR3 is 13 amino acids long. V lost 6 bases and J lost 6; bases outside the gene matches: 4. CDR1 is MNHEY, CDR2 SVGAGI, per germline. DNA for the CDR3: TGTGCCAGCAGGGTTGGGACAGATGAAAAACTGTTTTTT. Translation: CASRVGTDEKLFF.

V usage is TRBV18 and J usage is TRBJ1-4, with D uncertain. CDR1 KGHSH and CDR2 LQKENI come from the germline V gene. V lost 3 bases and J 8 bases, leaving 13 bases between the germline ends. There are 14 residues in the CDR3. The CDR3 spells CASSPPGLIEKLFF. CDR3 bases: TGTGCCAGCTCACCCCCCGGGTTGATCGAAAAACTGTTTTTT.

The chain joins TRBV2 to TRBJ2-5; TRBD1 aligns across 8 bases. Germline V lookup: CDR1 SNHLY, CDR2 FYNNEI. Trimming at V came to 6 bases and at J to 5 bases, leaving 5 bases not matched to a gene. This CDR3 is built from 13 residues. CDR3 residues: CASRSTGGETQYF. The CDR3 DNA sequence: TGTGCCAGCAGAAGTACAGGGGGGGAGACCCAGTACTTC. The variable domain in full, with the rest retrieved from reference TRBV2 and TRBJ2-5, is EPEVTQTPSHQVTQMGQEVILRCVPISNHLYFYWYRQILGQKVEFLVSFYNNEISEKSEIFDDQFSVERPDGSNFTLKIRSTKLEDSAMYFCASRSTGGETQYFGPGTRLLVL.

The chain carries TRBV7-9 and TRBJ2-5, with 13 nucleotides matching TRBD2. Germline V CDR1 and CDR2: SEHNR, FQNEAQ (reference sequence). J was trimmed by 5 bases and V by 1 base; bases with no gene match: 7. The CDR3 runs to 17 residues. The CDR3 coding sequence is TGTGCCAGCAGCTTAGGGACTAGCGGGAGTGTTGGGGAGACCCAGTACTTC. Residues: CASSLGTSGSVGETQYF.

This chain links TRBV18 with TRBJ2-3; tentative D call: TRBD1 (6 bases). The length of the CDR3 is 16 residues. The ends were cut back, 5 bases at V and 0 bases at J, with 15 bases in the middle. Germline loops: CDR1 KGHSH, CDR2 LQKENI. The CDR3 loop reads CASSYSTGRSTDTQYF. The CDR3 DNA sequence: TGTGCCAGCTCATACTCTACAGGGCGAAGCACAGATACGCAGTATTTT. Combining the CDR3 with reference TRBV18 and TRBJ2-3 gives the whole variable domain NAGVMQNPRHLVRRRGQEARLRCSPMKGHSHVYWYRQLPEEGLKFMVYLQKENIIDESGMPKERFSAEFPKEGPSILRIQQVVRGDSAAYFCASSYSTGRSTDTQYFGPGTRLTVL.

This chain uses TRBV12-3 or TRBV12-4 with TRBJ2-1; tentative D call: TRBD1 (5 bases). CDR3 length: 13 amino acids. V lost 6 bases to trimming and J lost 6 bases, with 12 bases between them. CDR3 amino acids: CASSRATANEQFF. The CDR3 DNA sequence: TGTGCCAGCAGCCGCGCGACAGCCAATGAGCAGTTCTTC.

The chain recombines TRBV18 with TRBJ1-5; possible D gene TRBD1, 5 bases. The CDR3 sequence is 13 residues long. The ends were cut back, 9 bases at V and 4 bases at J, with 13 bases in the middle. The germline CDR1 and CDR2 sequences are KGHSH and LQKENI. In DNA form, the CDR3 reads TGTGCCAGTCGCGGGGCAGAAAATCAGCCCCAGCATTTT. As protein: CASRGAENQPQHF. Combining the CDR3 with reference TRBV18 and TRBJ1-5 gives the whole variable domain NAGVMQNPRHLVRRRGQEARLRCSPMKGHSHVYWYRQLPEEGLKFMVYLQKENIIDESGMPKERFSAEFPKEGPSILRIQQVVRGDSAAYFCASRGAENQPQHFGDGTRLSIL.

There are a few counts of this clone. The rearrangement links TRBV9 to TRBJ2-1; 9 positions match TRBD1. After removal of 3 bases from V and 9 bases from J, the junction contained 1 base not matched to a gene. Germline CDR1 SGDLS, CDR2 YYNGEE. The CDR3 has 12 amino acids. This CDR3 is CASSADRGEQFF. In nucleotides, the CDR3 is TGTGCCAGCAGCGCGGACAGGGGTGAGCAGTTCTTC.

J is TRBJ2-1 and V is TRBV11-2, with TRBD2 matching over 9 bases. Germline CDR1 reads SGHAT; CDR2 reads FQNNGV. The CDR3 runs 16 residues. V shed 5 bases, J shed 7 bases, and the junction held 12 bases outside the gene matches. The CDR3 DNA reads TGTGCCAGCAGCCCCAACTTAGCGGGGGCAGGGAATGAGCAGTTCTTC. Amino acids: CASSPNLAGAGNEQFF.

V usage is TRBV5-4 and J usage is TRBJ2-3; 14 bases agree with TRBD2. CDR1 is SGHNT, CDR2 YYREEE, per germline (reference sequence). This CDR3 region has 16 residues. The ends lost 3 bases at V and 3 bases at J; junction bases unmatched: 3. CDR3: CASSSGTSGSTDTQYF. CDR3 nucleotides: TGTGCCAGCAGCTCCGGGACTAGCGGGAGTACAGATACGCAGTATTTT.

This rearrangement joins TRBV24-1 to TRBJ2-3; tentative D call: TRBD1 (6 bases). The CDR3 runs 14 residues. Trimming pared 5 bases from V and 4 bases from J, leaving 12 bases between. The germline CDR1 and CDR2 sequences are KGHDR and SFDVKD. The CDR3 is CATSVAGAADTQYF. Written as DNA, the CDR3 is TGTGCCACCAGTGTGGCAGGGGCGGCAGATACGCAGTATTTT.

The genes are TRBV2 and TRBJ2-5; D possibly corresponds to TRBD2 (5 bases). Germline CDR1 SNHLY, CDR2 FYNNEI. The CDR3 is 13 residues long. Trimming pared 6 bases from V and 5 bases from J, leaving 13 bases between. The CDR3 loop reads CASSVVWRETQYF. CDR3 bases: TGTGCCAGCAGCGTAGTGTGGAGGGAGACCCAGTACTTC. The complete variable domain, with remaining parts taken from reference TRBV2 and TRBJ2-5, reads EPEVTQTPSHQVTQMGQEVILRCVPISNHLYFYWYRQILGQKVEFLVSFYNNEISEKSEIFDDQFSVERPDGSNFTLKIRSTKLEDSAMYFCASSVVWRETQYFGPGTRLLVL.

The J gene is TRBJ2-3, the V gene TRBV13, with 9 bases lining up with TRBD1. CDR1 and CDR2 from the germline V gene are PRHDT and FYEKMQ (reference sequence). The CDR3 has 16 residues. V was clipped by 0 bases and J by 0 bases; unmatched bases: 1. CDR3 in DNA: TGTGCCAGCAGCTTAGGACAGGGGGCGAGCACAGATACGCAGTATTTT. Its protein is CASSLGQGASTDTQYF. The full variable domain, with the rest looked up from reference TRBV13 and TRBJ2-3, is AAGVIQSPRHLIKEKRETATLKCYPIPRHDTVYWYQQGPGQDPQFLISFYEKMQSDKGSIPDRFSAQQFSDYHSELNMSSLELGDSALYFCASSLGQGASTDTQYFGPGTRLTVL.

The chain couples TRBV5-4 to TRBJ2-7, with 7 positions matching TRBD1. Germline V gene lookup returns CDR1 SGHNT and CDR2 YYREEE (reference sequence). With V trimmed by 4 bases and J by 3 bases, 10 bases remained unmatched. The CDR3 extends over 15 amino acids. CDR3 nucleotides: TGTGCCAGCAGCCCCGACAGGGCGGATAGCTACGAGCAGTACGTC. The encoded protein is CASSPDRADSYEQYV.

A single count supports this clone. This sequence joins TRBV7-7 and TRBJ2-5, with 9 nucleotides matching TRBD2. The CDR3 length is 14 residues. The trim removed 2 bases at V and 3 bases at J, leaving 1 base unmatched. CDR1 and CDR2 (germline): SSHAT, FNYEAQ (reference sequence). DNA for the CDR3: TGTGCCAGCAGCTTACGACTAGCGGAAGAGACCCAGTACTTC. Translated: CASSLRLAEETQYF.

The rearrangement uses TRBV7-2 and TRBJ1-3; D unclear. The CDR3 is 15 residues long. Germline V lookup: CDR1 SGHTA, CDR2 FQGNSA. The V and J ends lost 3 bases and 0 bases respectively, with 9 bases between them. The DNA of the CDR3 is TGTGCCAGCAGCTTCGGAAGGAGCTCTGGAAACACCATATATTTT. It specifies CASSFGRSSGNTIYF.

The V and J genes are TRBV6-6 and TRBJ1-2; TRBD1 agrees at 8 bases. The CDR3 loop spans 15 amino acids. V shed 0 bases, J shed 5 bases, and the junction held 5 bases outside the gene matches. Germline CDR1 reads MNHNY; CDR2 reads SVGAGI (reference sequence). CDR3 coding DNA: TGTGCCAGCAGTTACTCGGGGACAGGAAGTTATGGCTACACCTTC. Translated: CASSYSGTGSYGYTF.

The chain uses TRBV5-1 and TRBJ2-3; possible D gene TRBD2, 5 bases. V was trimmed by 7 bases and J by 2 bases, leaving 17 bases between them. This CDR3 is 15 amino acids long. Germline V gene data show CDR1 as SGHRS and CDR2 as YFSETQ. In DNA form, the CDR3 reads TGCGCCAGCTTTAGATCGGGCGGGCCCACAGATACGCAGTATTTT. As protein: CASFRSGGPTDTQYF.